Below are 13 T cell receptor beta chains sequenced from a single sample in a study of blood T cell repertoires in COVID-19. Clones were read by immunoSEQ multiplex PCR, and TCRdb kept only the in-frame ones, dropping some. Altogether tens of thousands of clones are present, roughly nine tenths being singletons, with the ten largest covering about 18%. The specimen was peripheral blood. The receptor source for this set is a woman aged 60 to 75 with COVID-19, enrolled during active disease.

The chain's CDR3 is CASSRGTSGRETQYF. CDR3 bases: TGTGCCAGCAGTCGCGGGACTAGCGGGCGAGAGACCCAGTACTTC. The chain is built from TRBV6-5 and TRBJ2-5; TRBD2 matches 12 bases. The length of the CDR3 is 15 residues. Germline CDR1 is MNHEY and CDR2 is SVGAGI. Trimming cost V 5 bases and J 4 bases; bases outside gene matches: 5.

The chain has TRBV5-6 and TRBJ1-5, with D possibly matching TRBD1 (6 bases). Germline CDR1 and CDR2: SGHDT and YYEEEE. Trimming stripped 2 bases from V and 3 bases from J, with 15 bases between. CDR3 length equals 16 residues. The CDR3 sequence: CASSFSRGLPNQPQHF. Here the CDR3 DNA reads TGTGCCAGCAGCTTCTCCAGGGGCCTCCCCAATCAGCCCCAGCATTTT.

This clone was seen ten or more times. The CDR3 nucleotides read TGTGCCATCAGACCGGGACTAGCGGGAGGTGGAGAGACCCAGTACTTC. This sequence encodes CAIRPGLAGGGETQYF. The rearrangement links TRBV10-3 to TRBJ2-5; the match to TRBD2 covers 15 bases. Germline trimming cut 6 bases from V and 4 bases from J; bases unmatched to any gene: 6. CDR1 is ENHRY and CDR2 is SYGVKD in the germline V gene. The CDR3 consists of 16 residues.

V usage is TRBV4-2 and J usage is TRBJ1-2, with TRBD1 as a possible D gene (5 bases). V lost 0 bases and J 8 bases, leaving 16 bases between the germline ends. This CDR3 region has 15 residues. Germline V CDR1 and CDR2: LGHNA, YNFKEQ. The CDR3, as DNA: TGTGCCAGCAGCCAAGAAGGGGCAGGGCCGGAGGGCTACACCTTC. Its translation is CASSQEGAGPEGYTF.

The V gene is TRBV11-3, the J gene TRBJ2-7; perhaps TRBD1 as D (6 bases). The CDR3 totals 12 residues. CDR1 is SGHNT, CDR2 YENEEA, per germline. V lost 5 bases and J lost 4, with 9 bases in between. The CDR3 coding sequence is TGTGCCAGCAGCAAAGGGGGTTACGAGCAGTACTTC. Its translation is CASSKGGYEQYF.

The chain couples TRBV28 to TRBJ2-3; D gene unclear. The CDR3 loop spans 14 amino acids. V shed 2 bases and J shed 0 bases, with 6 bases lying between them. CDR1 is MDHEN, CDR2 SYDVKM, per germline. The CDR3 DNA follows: TGTGCCAGCAGTTTAGGCGGTAGCACAGATACGCAGTATTTT. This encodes CASSLGGSTDTQYF.

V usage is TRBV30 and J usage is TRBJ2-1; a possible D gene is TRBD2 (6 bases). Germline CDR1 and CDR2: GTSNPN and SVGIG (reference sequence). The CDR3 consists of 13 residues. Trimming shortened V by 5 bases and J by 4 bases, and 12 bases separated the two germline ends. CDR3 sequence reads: CAWGASAYNEQFF. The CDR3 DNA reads TGTGCCTGGGGGGCTAGCGCTTACAATGAGCAGTTCTTC.

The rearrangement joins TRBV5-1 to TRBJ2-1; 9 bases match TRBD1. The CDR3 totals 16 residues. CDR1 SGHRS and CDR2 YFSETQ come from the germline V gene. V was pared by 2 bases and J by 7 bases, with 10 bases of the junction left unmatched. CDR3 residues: CASSLPGTGKGNEQFF. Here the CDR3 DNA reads TGCGCCAGCAGCTTACCCGGGACAGGGAAAGGGAATGAGCAGTTCTTC.

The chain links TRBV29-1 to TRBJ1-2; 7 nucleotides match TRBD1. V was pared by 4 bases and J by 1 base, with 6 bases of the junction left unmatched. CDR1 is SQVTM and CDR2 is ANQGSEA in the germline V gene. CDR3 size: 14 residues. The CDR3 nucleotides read TGCAGCGTTGTAGGGACAGCGAATAACTATGGCTACACCTTC. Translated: CSVVGTANNYGYTF.

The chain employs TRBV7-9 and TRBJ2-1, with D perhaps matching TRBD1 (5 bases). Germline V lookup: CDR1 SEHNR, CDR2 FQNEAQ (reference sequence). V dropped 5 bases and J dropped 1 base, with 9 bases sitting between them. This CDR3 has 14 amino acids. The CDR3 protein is CASSPRGSYNEQFF. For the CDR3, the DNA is TGTGCCAGCAGCCCTAGGGGATCCTACAATGAGCAGTTCTTC.

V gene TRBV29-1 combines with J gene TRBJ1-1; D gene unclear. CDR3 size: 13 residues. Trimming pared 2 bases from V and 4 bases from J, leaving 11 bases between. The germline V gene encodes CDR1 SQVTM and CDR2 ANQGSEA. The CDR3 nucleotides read TGCAGCGTTGAAAGAGGGAGCGGCACTGAAGCTTTCTTT. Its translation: CSVERGSGTEAFF.

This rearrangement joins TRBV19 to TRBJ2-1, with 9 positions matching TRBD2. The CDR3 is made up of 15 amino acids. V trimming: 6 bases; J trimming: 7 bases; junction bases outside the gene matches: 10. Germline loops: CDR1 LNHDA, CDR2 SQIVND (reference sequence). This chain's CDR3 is CASSGVGLALNEQFF. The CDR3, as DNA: TGTGCCAGTAGCGGGGTGGGACTAGCATTAAATGAGCAGTTCTTC.

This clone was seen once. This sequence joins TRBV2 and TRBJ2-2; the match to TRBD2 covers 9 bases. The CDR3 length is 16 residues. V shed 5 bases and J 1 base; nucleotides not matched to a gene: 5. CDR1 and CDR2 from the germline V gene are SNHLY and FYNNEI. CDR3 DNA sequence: TGTGCCAGCAGTCGAACTAGCGGGCTGAACACCGGGGAGCTGTTTTTT. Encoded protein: CASSRTSGLNTGELFF.